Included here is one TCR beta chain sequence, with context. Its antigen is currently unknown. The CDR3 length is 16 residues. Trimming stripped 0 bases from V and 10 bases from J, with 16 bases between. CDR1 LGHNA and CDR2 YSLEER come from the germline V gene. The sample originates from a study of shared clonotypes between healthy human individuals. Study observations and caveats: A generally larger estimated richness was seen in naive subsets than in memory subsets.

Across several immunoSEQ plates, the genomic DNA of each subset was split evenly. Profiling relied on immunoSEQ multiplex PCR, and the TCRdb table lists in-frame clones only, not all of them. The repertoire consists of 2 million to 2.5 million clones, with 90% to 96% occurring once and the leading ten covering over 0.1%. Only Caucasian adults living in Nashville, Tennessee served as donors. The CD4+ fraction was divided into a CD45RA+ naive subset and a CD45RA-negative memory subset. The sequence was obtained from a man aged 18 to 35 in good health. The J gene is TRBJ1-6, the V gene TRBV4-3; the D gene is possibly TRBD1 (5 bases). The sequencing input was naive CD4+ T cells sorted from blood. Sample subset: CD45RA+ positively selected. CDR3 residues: CASSQDARQGRSPLHF. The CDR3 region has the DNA TGCGCCAGCAGCCAAGATGCGAGGCAGGGAAGGTCACCCCTCCACTTT.